These 8 T cell receptor beta chains came from one sample sequenced in a study of cytomegalovirus exposure and HLA in healthy donors. 13 Jbeta primers and 60 Vbeta primers were used for the PCR. Profiled with immunoSEQ multiplex PCR; TCRdb holds only in-frame clones, not every one. The repertoire includes some 210,000 clones, about four fifths of them detected once, and roughly 10% sits in the top ten. The sequencing sample was made of PBMCs. The receptor set was obtained from a woman between 50 and 59 years old in good health and CMV-seropositive.

Only a few counts were recorded for this clone. The chain recombines TRBV6-4 with TRBJ1-2, with unresolved D. CDR3 size: 12 residues. Between the trimmed V and J ends, which lost 2 bases and 8 bases, there was a span of 9 bases. Germline V gives CDR1 MRHNA, CDR2 SNTAGT. This CDR3 is CASSDKSGGYTF. DNA of the CDR3: TGTGCCAGCAGTGACAAGTCAGGAGGCTACACCTTC.

The chain carries TRBV6-6 and TRBJ1-2; tentatively, D is TRBD1 (5 bases). This CDR3 is 13 amino acids long. Germline assignment: CDR1 MNHNY and CDR2 SVGAGI (reference sequence). V dropped 5 bases and J dropped 4 bases, with 11 bases sitting between them. CDR3 sequence (DNA): TGTGCCAGCAGTAACAGGTTTGCCTATGGCTACACCTTC. Amino acid sequence: CASSNRFAYGYTF.

The J gene is TRBJ1-3, the V gene TRBV5-6; D might be TRBD1 (5 bases). Germline CDR1 SGHDT, CDR2 YYEEEE. The CDR3 has 14 residues. V was cut by 2 bases and J by 3 bases, with 9 bases left in between. The CDR3 bases are TGTGCCAGCAGCTTACGGGGGATTGGAAACACCATATATTTT. Protein: CASSLRGIGNTIYF.

The chain employs TRBV5-7 and TRBJ1-2; D unresolved. TRBV5-7 is labeled an ORF, and its function is uncertain. Trimming pared 6 bases from V and 8 bases from J, leaving 17 bases between. The CDR3 runs 13 residues. The CDR3 DNA reads as TGTGCCAGCACCGAATCAGGAGGATGGGGCTACACCTTC. Translating gives CASTESGGWGYTF.

The V and J genes are TRBV15 and TRBJ1-5; D is uncertain. Germline loops: CDR1 LNHNV, CDR2 YYDKDF (reference sequence). CDR3 length equals 13 residues. V was shortened by 2 bases and J by 4 bases, with 6 bases between the two germline ends. The CDR3 reads CATSRTDNQPQHF. CDR3 DNA sequence: TGTGCCACCAGCAGAACAGATAATCAGCCCCAGCATTTT.

There are a few counts of this clone. The chain recombines TRBV6-1 with TRBJ1-3, with 10 bases aligning to TRBD1. The V and J ends lost 4 bases and 6 bases, in that order; junction bases with no gene match: 6. The CDR3 loop spans 15 amino acids. Germline V CDR1 and CDR2: MNHNS, SASEGT. The CDR3 bases are TGTGCCAGCAGTGGATCGGGGACAGGGGTAAACACCATATATTTT. This sequence encodes CASSGSGTGVNTIYF.

V and J are TRBV7-4 and TRBJ1-5; D is possibly TRBD1 (5 bases). This CDR3 contains 18 residues. CDR1 and CDR2 (germline): SGHVT, SQSDAQ. V shed 8 bases and J shed 0 bases, with 23 bases lying between them. CDR3 nucleotide sequence: TGTGCCAGCCCGGGGCGGGACCCCAGCTGGTATAGCAATCAGCCCCAGCATTTT. As protein: CASPGRDPSWYSNQPQHF.

This rearrangement joins TRBV18 to TRBJ2-7; 10 positions agree with TRBD2. V lost 4 bases to trimming and J lost 5 bases; unmatched junction nucleotides: 11. The length of the CDR3 is 16 residues. Germline V gene lookup returns CDR1 KGHSH and CDR2 LQKENI. The CDR3 protein is CASSRAVAGGTHEQYF. The DNA of the CDR3 is TGTGCCAGCTCACGTGCGGTAGCGGGGGGCACCCACGAGCAGTACTTC.